The clone carrying this T cell receptor (beta chain) has only one observation. Trimming removed 5 bases from V and 7 bases from J, with 12 bases in between. Germline values: CDR1 MNHNY, CDR2 SVGAGI (reference sequence). This CDR3 contains 13 residues. The data stem from a study of control samples from healthy donors and cancer patients. The assay was immunoSEQ multiplex PCR, and TCRdb's table has in-frame clones only and misses some. The sample has about 140,000 clones; approximately 94% are singletons. The sequence derives from a man in his forties in good health. What was sequenced was blood. The chain is built from TRBV6-6 and TRBJ1-5; D call uncertain. The CDR3, as DNA: TGTGCCAGCAGTACCCCGGGCAGGCAGCCCCAGCATTTT. Translating gives CASSTPGRQPQHF.